Presented here are 25 T cell receptor beta chains from one specimen sequenced in a study of brain metastases from non-small cell lung cancer. The assay was immunoSEQ multiplex PCR, and TCRdb's table has in-frame clones only and misses some. The data show some 4,000 clones, 70% to 90% seen once. The sequenced sample consisted of primary lung tumor tissue. The receptors derive from a donor at least 40 years old with non-small cell lung cancer.

This clone was seen a handful of times. V gene TRBV5-4 combines with J gene TRBJ1-6, with 11 nucleotides matching TRBD1. The CDR3 extends over 16 amino acids. Germline assignment: CDR1 SGHNT and CDR2 YYREEE (reference sequence). Losses at the gene ends were 4 bases for V and 7 bases for J; bases not matched to a gene: 7. The CDR3 DNA is TGTGCCAGCAGCCCAGGACAGGGGGCTTCGAATTCACCCCTCCACTTT. The encoded protein is CASSPGQGASNSPLHF.

The V and J genes are TRBV29-1 and TRBJ2-3; D is undetermined. Germline CDR1 is SQVTM and CDR2 is ANQGSEA. The V end was cut by 6 bases, the J end by 2 bases, with 15 bases between. CDR3 length: 14 residues. DNA for the CDR3: TGCAGCGTAGGGCAGGCCCTCTACACAGATACGCAGTATTTT. It yields the protein CSVGQALYTDTQYF.

This rearrangement joins TRBV5-6 to TRBJ2-1; no clear D. Trimming took off 6 bases at V and 9 bases at J, with 19 bases between the two ends. Germline V gene data show CDR1 as SGHDT and CDR2 as YYEEEE. The CDR3 sequence is 14 residues long. CDR3 DNA sequence: TGTGCCAGCACCGACGAGCGCCAAAGAGGTGAGCAGTTCTTC. Protein sequence: CASTDERQRGEQFF.

This chain uses TRBV18 with TRBJ2-1; 10 nucleotides agree with TRBD2. This CDR3 is 16 amino acids long. V was clipped by 3 bases and J by 7 bases; unmatched bases: 9. Per the germline V gene, CDR1 is KGHSH and CDR2 is LQKENI. The CDR3 nucleotides are TGTGCCAGCTCACCTGTACTAGCGGGGATTATGAATGAGCAGTTCTTC. It translates to CASSPVLAGIMNEQFF. Filled out from reference TRBV18 and TRBJ2-1, the complete variable domain reads NAGVMQNPRHLVRRRGQEARLRCSPMKGHSHVYWYRQLPEEGLKFMVYLQKENIIDESGMPKERFSAEFPKEGPSILRIQQVVRGDSAAYFCASSPVLAGIMNEQFFGPGTRLTVL.

This sequence joins TRBV14 and TRBJ1-1; D is unclear. CDR3 length: 15 residues. V gave up 0 bases and J gave up 3 bases, with 11 bases separating them. Germline CDR1 is SGHDN and CDR2 is FVKESK. In DNA, the CDR3 is TGTGCCAGCAGCCAAGAAAGCTTCAGGTACACTGAAGCTTTCTTT. Protein: CASSQESFRYTEAFF.

This chain joins TRBV6-5 and TRBJ1-3; D unclear. This CDR3 has 15 amino acids. From germline, CDR1 is MNHEY and CDR2 SVGAGI. V lost 0 bases to trimming and J lost 2 bases, with 8 bases between them. The CDR3 loop reads CASSYSSPAGNTIYF. The DNA of the CDR3 is TGTGCCAGCAGTTACTCGAGTCCCGCTGGAAACACCATATATTTT.

The chain carries TRBV19 and TRBJ2-5; the D gene is possibly TRBD1 (6 bases). V lost 1 base and J lost 6, with 15 bases in between. This CDR3 comprises 15 residues. Germline assignment: CDR1 LNHDA and CDR2 SQIVND (reference sequence). CDR3 amino acids: CASSIVHRERKTQYF. The CDR3 coding sequence is TGTGCCAGTAGTATAGTCCACAGGGAGAGGAAGACCCAGTACTTC.

The rearrangement uses TRBV25-1 and TRBJ2-5, with D maybe TRBD1 (6 bases). V was pared by 6 bases and J by 1 base, with 15 bases between. The CDR3 has 15 residues. Germline-derived CDR1 and CDR2 are MGHDK and SYGVNS. The CDR3 sequence is CASSPGDRPQETQYF. The CDR3 coding sequence is TGTGCCAGCAGCCCCGGAGACAGGCCCCAAGAGACCCAGTACTTC. The variable domain in full, with the rest retrieved from reference TRBV25-1 and TRBJ2-5, is EADIYQTPRYLVIGTGKKITLECSQTMGHDKMYWYQQDPGMELHLIHYSYGVNSTEKGDLSSESTVSRIRTEHFPLTLESARPSHTSQYLCASSPGDRPQETQYFGPGTRLLVL.

The chain carries TRBV18 and TRBJ1-2; TRBD1 is a possible D gene (6 bases). There are 14 residues in the CDR3. V was pared by 1 base and J by 4 bases, with 10 bases between. The germline V gene has CDR1 KGHSH and CDR2 LQKENI. This chain's CDR3 is CASSPQDSPYGYTF. Written as DNA, the CDR3 is TGTGCCAGCTCACCACAGGACAGCCCCTATGGCTACACCTTC.

The chain joins TRBV19 to TRBJ1-1; D remains ambiguous. V lost 3 bases to trimming and J lost 7 bases, with 12 bases between them. The CDR3 is 13 amino acids. From germline, CDR1 is LNHDA and CDR2 SQIVND (reference sequence). CDR3 DNA: TGTGCCAGTAGTATTCCCCCCACGTATGAAGCTTTCTTT. Translation gives CASSIPPTYEAFF. The full variable domain, with the rest looked up from reference TRBV19 and TRBJ1-1, is DGGITQSPKYLFRKEGQNVTLSCEQNLNHDAMYWYRQDPGQGLRLIYYSQIVNDFQKGDIAEGYSVSREKKESFPLTVTSAQKNPTAFYLCASSIPPTYEAFFGQGTRLTVV.

This CDR3 reads CASSLSAGLNQPQHF. CDR3 DNA: TGCGCCAGCAGCTTGTCAGCTGGGCTCAATCAGCCCCAGCATTTT. The chain carries TRBV5-1 and TRBJ1-5; D unclear. V lost 1 base to trimming and J lost 3 bases, with 11 bases between them. This CDR3 is 15 amino acids long. Germline CDR1 reads SGHRS; CDR2 reads YFSETQ.

The chain combines TRBV30 with TRBJ1-3; a weak D match, TRBD1 (5 bases). CDR3 length: 13 residues. Trimming stripped 2 bases from V and 4 bases from J, with 9 bases between. The V gene's germline CDR1 is GTSNPN and CDR2 SVGIG (reference sequence). CDR3 sequence: CAWSTGEGNTIYF. In DNA form, the CDR3 reads TGTGCCTGGAGTACAGGAGAAGGAAACACCATATATTTT.

A note on this clone: A junction end diverges from the germline sequence, so it may reflect a read error. This sequence joins TRBV4-1 and TRBJ2-7, with a weak D call TRBD1 (6 bases). Germline V gene sequence: CDR1 MGHRA, CDR2 YSYEKL. The CDR3 contains 15 residues. This CDR3 reads CASSQLQGSSYEQYF. The CDR3 DNA follows: TGCGCCAGCAGCCAACTACAGGGTTCGTCCTACGAGCAATACTTC.

This rearrangement joins TRBV27 to TRBJ2-3; 12 nucleotides match TRBD2. Germline CDR1 is MNHEY and CDR2 is SMNVEV (reference sequence). The length of the CDR3 is 16 residues. Trimming cost V 5 bases and J 5 bases; bases outside gene matches: 8. Written as DNA, the CDR3 is TGTGCCAGCAGTCCCGGGACTAGCGGGTTTAGAGATACGCAGTATTTT. It codes for CASSPGTSGFRDTQYF.

The chain links TRBV6-5 to TRBJ1-5; D not certain. The CDR3 has 12 amino acids. Trimming stripped 6 bases from V and 3 bases from J, with 6 bases between. Germline CDR1 reads MNHEY; CDR2 reads SVGAGI. The CDR3 DNA sequence: TGTGCCAGCAGGCGTCCCAATCAGCCCCAGCATTTT. This gives the protein CASRRPNQPQHF.

This chain links TRBV30 with TRBJ1-2; D is undetermined. CDR3 length equals 13 residues. The ends were cut back, 3 bases at V and 0 bases at J, with 8 bases in the middle. The germline gives CDR1 GTSNPN, CDR2 SVGIG (reference sequence). The CDR3 sequence is CAWSLTTNYGYTF. The CDR3 DNA reads TGTGCCTGGAGCCTGACAACTAACTATGGCTACACCTTC.

CDR3: CANRHEAYGYTF. As DNA, the CDR3 is TGTGCCAATAGACACGAAGCTTATGGCTACACCTTC. This chain connects TRBV28 to TRBJ1-2; D is undetermined. From germline, CDR1 is MDHEN and CDR2 SYDVKM. The ends were cut back, 10 bases at V and 5 bases at J, with 14 bases in the middle. The CDR3 is 12 amino acids.

The CDR3: CASSQGTGTEAFF. The CDR3 region has the DNA TGTGCCAGCTCACAGGGGACTGGCACTGAAGCTTTCTTT. V is TRBV18 and J is TRBJ1-1; a weak D match, TRBD1 (5 bases). Between the trimmed V and J ends, which lost 4 bases and 4 bases, there was a span of 10 bases. The CDR3 covers 13 residues. Germline CDR1 reads KGHSH; CDR2 reads LQKENI.

The chain uses TRBV20-1 and TRBJ2-3, with D possibly being TRBD1 or TRBD2 (5 bases each). The CDR3 spans 11 residues. Germline lookup yields CDR1 DFQATT and CDR2 SNEGSKA (reference sequence). The ends were cut back, 6 bases at V and 6 bases at J, with 10 bases in the middle. The CDR3 reads CSALRGDTQYF. The CDR3 bases are TGCAGTGCCCTGAGGGGCGATACGCAGTATTTT.

V usage is TRBV4-2 and J usage is TRBJ2-5, with 8 positions matching TRBD2. Germline V gives CDR1 LGHNA, CDR2 YNFKEQ. Germline trimming cut 0 bases from V and 1 base from J; bases unmatched to any gene: 1. This CDR3 contains 15 residues. CDR3 protein: CASSQDRGGQETQYF. The CDR3, as DNA: TGTGCCAGCAGCCAAGATCGGGGGGGCCAAGAGACCCAGTACTTC.

The chain has TRBV4-3 and TRBJ2-3, with 12 bases matching TRBD2. In germline, CDR1 is LGHNA, CDR2 YSLEER. J gave up 8 bases and V 5 bases, and 11 bases lay outside the gene matches. The CDR3 has 16 residues. The CDR3 loop is CASSLGLAGPHGTQYF. CDR3 nucleotide sequence: TGCGCCAGCAGCTTAGGACTAGCGGGACCTCACGGTACGCAGTATTTT.

The chain combines TRBV27 with TRBJ2-4, with TRBD2 matching over 8 bases. V lost 6 bases and J lost 3; bases outside the gene matches: 10. The length of the CDR3 is 16 residues. Germline V gene lookup returns CDR1 MNHEY and CDR2 SMNVEV (reference sequence). Written as DNA, the CDR3 is TGTGCCAGCAGGACTACGGGGGGGCGGAGCAAAAACATTCAGTACTTC. Protein: CASRTTGGRSKNIQYF.

This chain joins TRBV19 and TRBJ1-4; no clear D gene. V shed 6 bases and J shed 5 bases, with 10 bases lying between them. Germline assignment: CDR1 LNHDA and CDR2 SQIVND (reference sequence). The CDR3 runs 13 residues. The CDR3 DNA reads TGTGCCAGTAGCGGGCAGCAGAATGAAAAACTGTTTTTT. Its translation: CASSGQQNEKLFF.

The chain is built from TRBV6-2 or TRBV6-3 and TRBJ2-3; D is ambiguous. The CDR3 is 13 residues long. CDR1 and CDR2 (germline): MNHEY, SVGEGT. V lost 0 bases and J lost 4, with 5 bases in between. CDR3 coding DNA: TGTGCCAGCAGTTACTCCGAGGCAGATACGCAGTATTTT. This codes for CASSYSEADTQYF.

This clone came up a few times. V usage is TRBV6-5 and J usage is TRBJ2-5, with TRBD1 matching 9 bases. Germline-derived CDR1 and CDR2 are MNHEY and SVGAGI. The V segment lost 0 bases and the J segment 5 bases; nucleotides outside the gene matches: 1. The CDR3 loop spans 14 amino acids. CDR3 sequence: CASSYSGTGETQYF. For the CDR3, the DNA is TGTGCCAGCAGTTACTCAGGGACAGGGGAGACCCAGTACTTC.